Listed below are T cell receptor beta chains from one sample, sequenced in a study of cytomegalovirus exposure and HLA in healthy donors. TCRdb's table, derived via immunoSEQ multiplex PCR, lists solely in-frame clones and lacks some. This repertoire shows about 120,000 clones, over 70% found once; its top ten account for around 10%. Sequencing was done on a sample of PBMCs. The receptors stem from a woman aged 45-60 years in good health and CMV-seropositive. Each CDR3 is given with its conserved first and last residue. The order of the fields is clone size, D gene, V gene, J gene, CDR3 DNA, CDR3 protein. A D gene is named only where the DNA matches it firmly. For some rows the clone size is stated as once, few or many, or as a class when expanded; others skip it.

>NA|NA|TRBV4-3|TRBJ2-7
TGCGCCAGCAGCCAAGACAGGGGATTCTACGAGCAGTACTTC
CASSQDRGFYEQYF
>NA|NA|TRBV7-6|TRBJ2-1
TGTGCCAGCAGCGGACTCGAGAGCTCCTACAATGAGCAGTTCTTC
CASSGLESSYNEQFF
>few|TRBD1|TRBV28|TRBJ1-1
TGTGCCAGCAGCTTGGACAGGGCCACTGAAGCTTTCTTT
CASSLDRATEAFF
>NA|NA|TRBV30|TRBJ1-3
TGTGCCTGGAGTGGGGCACCCCCTGGAAACACCATATATTTT
CAWSGAPPGNTIYF
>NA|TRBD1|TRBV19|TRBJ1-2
TGTGCCAGTAGTATAGCCCCCGGGACAGGAAACTATGGCTACACCTTC
CASSIAPGTGNYGYTF
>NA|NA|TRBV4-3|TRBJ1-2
TGCGCCAGCAGCCAGGGCTATGGGAAACAGGATATATATGGCTACACCTTC
CASSQGYGKQDIYGYTF
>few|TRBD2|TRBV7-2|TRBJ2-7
TGTGCCAGCAGCTCGGGACTAGCGGGGGCCACCTACGAGCAGTACTTC
CASSSGLAGATYEQYF
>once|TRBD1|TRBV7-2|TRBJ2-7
TGTGCCAGCAGCTCAGGGACAGAAACCTACGAGCAGTACTTC
CASSSGTETYEQYF
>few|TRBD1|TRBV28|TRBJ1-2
TGTGCCAGCAGTTTATATCAGGGGGTAGGCGGCTACACCTTC
CASSLYQGVGGYTF
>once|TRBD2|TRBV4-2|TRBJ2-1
TGTGCCAGCAGCCCCCGGACTAGCGGGTCCTACAATGAGCAGTTCTTC
CASSPRTSGSYNEQFF
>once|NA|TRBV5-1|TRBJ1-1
TGCGCCAGCAGCTTGGTGTCGGGAAGCACTGAAGCTTTCTTT
CASSLVSGSTEAFF
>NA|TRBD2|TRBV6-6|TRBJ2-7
TGTGCCAGCAGTCAGCGGGAGTTGTACGAGCAGTACTTC
CASSQRELYEQYF
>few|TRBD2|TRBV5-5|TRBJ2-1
TGTGCCAGCAGCATAAGCGGGGGGGCCGGGAATGAGCAGTTCTTC
CASSISGGAGNEQFF
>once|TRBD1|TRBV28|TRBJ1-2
TGTGCCAGCAGTCCCGGGAGACAGGGTGATGTCGGCTACACCTTC
CASSPGRQGDVGYTF
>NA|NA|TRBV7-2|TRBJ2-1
TGTGCCAGCAGCTTAGTCTTACTAGCTATAGATAAGTTCTTC
CASSLVLLAIDKFF
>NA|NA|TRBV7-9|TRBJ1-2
TGTGCCAGCAGCTCAGGCTATGGCTACACCTTC
CASSSGYGYTF
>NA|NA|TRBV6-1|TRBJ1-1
TGTGCCAGCGTCGGGAGGGCTGAAGCTTTCTTT
CASVGRAEAFF
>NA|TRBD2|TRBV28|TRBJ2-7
TGTGCCACCCAAGGAGCGGGAGCTCTTCCCTACGAGCAGTACTTC
CATQGAGALPYEQYF
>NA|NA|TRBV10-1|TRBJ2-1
TGCGCCAGCAGCGCCCTAGCTTCCAATGAGCAGTTCTTC
CASSALASNEQFF
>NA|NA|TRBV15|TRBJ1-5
TGTGCCACCAGCAGGGGGCAGGTTATCAATCAGCCCCAGCATTTT
CATSRGQVINQPQHF
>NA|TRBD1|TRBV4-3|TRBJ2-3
TGCGCCAGCAGCCAATCACCGGGACAGGGGGTGTTTGGCCGCACAGATACGCAGTATTTT
CASSQSPGQGVFGRTDTQYF
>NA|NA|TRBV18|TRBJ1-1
TGTGCCAGCTCACCACGTGAGGTGTACACTGAAGCTTTCTTT
CASSPREVYTEAFF
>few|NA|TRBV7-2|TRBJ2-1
TGTGCCAGCAGCTTATCCCAAGGGAGTCAATACAATGAGCAGTTCTTC
CASSLSQGSQYNEQFF
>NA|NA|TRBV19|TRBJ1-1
TGTGCCAGTAGCAAAAGGGGTGTAACTGAAGCTTTCTTT
CASSKRGVTEAFF
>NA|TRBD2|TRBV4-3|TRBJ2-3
TGCGCCAGCAGCCAAGATGGGGGACTAGCGGGAACAGATACGCAGTATTTT
CASSQDGGLAGTDTQYF
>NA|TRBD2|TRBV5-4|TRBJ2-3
TGTGCCAGCAGCTTTGAAGCGGGAGCTCCAGATACGCAGTATTTT
CASSFEAGAPDTQYF
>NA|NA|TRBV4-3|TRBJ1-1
TGCGCCAGCAGCCAAGAGAGCCGGGTGAACACTGAAGCTTTCTTT
CASSQESRVNTEAFF
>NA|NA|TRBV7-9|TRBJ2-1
TGTGCCAGCAGCTTAAAACAGGGAATTGAGCAGTTCTTC
CASSLKQGIEQFF
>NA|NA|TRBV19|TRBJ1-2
TGTGCCAGTAGTCAGGGCGGAGTGGTCTATGGCTACACCTTC
CASSQGGVVYGYTF
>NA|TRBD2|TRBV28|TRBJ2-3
TGTGCCAGCAGTACCCGGACTAGCGGGAGAGGGATGACAGATACGCAGTATTTT
CASSTRTSGRGMTDTQYF
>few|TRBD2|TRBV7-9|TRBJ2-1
TGTGCCAGCAGCTTACGACTAGCGGTATACAATGAGCAGTTCTTC
CASSLRLAVYNEQFF
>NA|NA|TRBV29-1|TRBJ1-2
TGCAGCGCCAAAACGTACGTCCCAGGGGTGGCTAACTATGGCTACACCTTC
CSAKTYVPGVANYGYTF
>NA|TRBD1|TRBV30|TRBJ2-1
TGTGCCTGGAGTGTCTGGGACAGGGGTCGCTATGAGCAGTTCTTC
CAWSVWDRGRYEQFF
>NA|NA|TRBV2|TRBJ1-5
TGTGCCAGCAGTGGAGCGAGGGATCAGCCCCAGCATTTT
CASSGARDQPQHF
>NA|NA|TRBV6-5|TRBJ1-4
TGTGCCAGCAGGCCCATGGGAGGGGTAGAAAAACTGTTTTTT
CASRPMGGVEKLFF
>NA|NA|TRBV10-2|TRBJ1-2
TGCGCCAGCAGTCCCTTGGACACCTCCCGCTATGGCTACACCTTC
CASSPLDTSRYGYTF
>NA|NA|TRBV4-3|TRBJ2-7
TGCGCCAGCAGCCCCTCGAGGGCGAGCTCCTACGAGCAGTACTTC
CASSPSRASSYEQYF
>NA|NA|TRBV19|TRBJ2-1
TGTGCCAGTAGTATTTCTACCAATGAGCAGTTCTTC
CASSISTNEQFF
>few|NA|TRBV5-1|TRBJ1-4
TGCGCCAGCAGTTTAGGGGTCGGTAATGAAAAACTGTTTTTT
CASSLGVGNEKLFF
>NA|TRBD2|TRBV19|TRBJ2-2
TGTGCCAGTAGTCCAAGCGGACTAGCGGGAGGTCTCTTTGGAACCGGGGAGCTGTTTTTT
CASSPSGLAGGLFGTGELFF
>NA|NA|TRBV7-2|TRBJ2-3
TGTGCCAGCAGCACGGTATCTAGCACAGATACGCAGTATTTT
CASSTVSSTDTQYF
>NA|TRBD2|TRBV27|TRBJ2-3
TGTGCCAGCAGTCCCAGGGGACTAGGTCTTTCTAGCACAGATACGCAGTATTTT
CASSPRGLGLSSTDTQYF
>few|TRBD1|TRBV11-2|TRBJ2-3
TGTGCCAGCAGCTCCTACAGGGGCAGAGGAGATACGCAGTATTTT
CASSSYRGRGDTQYF
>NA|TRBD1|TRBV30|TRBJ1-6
TGTGCCTGGACCTTGGGACAGGGCCTCTATAATTCACCCCTCCACTTT
CAWTLGQGLYNSPLHF
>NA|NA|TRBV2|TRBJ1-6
TGTGCCAGCATGACACAGCTTAATTCACCCCTCCACTTT
CASMTQLNSPLHF
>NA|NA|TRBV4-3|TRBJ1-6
TGCGCCAGCAGCCAAGAATGGGGGCCGAATTCACCCCTCCACTTT
CASSQEWGPNSPLHF
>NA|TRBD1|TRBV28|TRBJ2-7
TGTGCCAGCAGTTTTGGGACAGGGGGTGTCCACGAGCAGTACTTC
CASSFGTGGVHEQYF
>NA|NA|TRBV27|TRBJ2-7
TGTGCCAGCCAGAGACAGGAGGACTACGAGCAGTACTTC
CASQRQEDYEQYF
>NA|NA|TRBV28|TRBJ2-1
TGTGCCAGCAGTTTTTTAGGGGGATCCTACAATGAGCAGTTCTTC
CASSFLGGSYNEQFF